This TCR beta chain emerged from a study of blood T cells in healthy people across ages. Study observations and caveats: It was held that the diversity estimates obtained from one million T cells were underestimates. The study found more naive CD4+ cells and higher diversity in long-lived than aged donors.

About this clonotype itself: The antigen is unknown.

A second PCR of 7 to 11 cycles used a sample-barcoded 5' primer and a J-beta primer mix. TCRdb re-derived calls from the 5' RACE reads in MiXCR, one entry per CDR3 protein. The repertoire consists of about 750,000 distinct CDR3 sequences, with roughly 53% occurring once and the leading ten covering about 42%. Per sample, at least 5 micrograms of total RNA were extracted. What was sequenced was blood. The receptor was derived from an elderly man in good health.

CDR3 region: CASSTRLGQGRTEAFF. CDR3 in DNA: TGTGCCAGCAGCACCAGATTAGGACAGGGCCGGACTGAAGCTTTCTTT. The V call is TRBV9, the J call TRBJ1-1, with 8 bases aligning to TRBD1. V trimming: 4 bases; J trimming: 5 bases; junction bases outside the gene matches: 13. Germline CDR1 is SGDLS and CDR2 is YYNGEE. This CDR3 is built from 16 residues.